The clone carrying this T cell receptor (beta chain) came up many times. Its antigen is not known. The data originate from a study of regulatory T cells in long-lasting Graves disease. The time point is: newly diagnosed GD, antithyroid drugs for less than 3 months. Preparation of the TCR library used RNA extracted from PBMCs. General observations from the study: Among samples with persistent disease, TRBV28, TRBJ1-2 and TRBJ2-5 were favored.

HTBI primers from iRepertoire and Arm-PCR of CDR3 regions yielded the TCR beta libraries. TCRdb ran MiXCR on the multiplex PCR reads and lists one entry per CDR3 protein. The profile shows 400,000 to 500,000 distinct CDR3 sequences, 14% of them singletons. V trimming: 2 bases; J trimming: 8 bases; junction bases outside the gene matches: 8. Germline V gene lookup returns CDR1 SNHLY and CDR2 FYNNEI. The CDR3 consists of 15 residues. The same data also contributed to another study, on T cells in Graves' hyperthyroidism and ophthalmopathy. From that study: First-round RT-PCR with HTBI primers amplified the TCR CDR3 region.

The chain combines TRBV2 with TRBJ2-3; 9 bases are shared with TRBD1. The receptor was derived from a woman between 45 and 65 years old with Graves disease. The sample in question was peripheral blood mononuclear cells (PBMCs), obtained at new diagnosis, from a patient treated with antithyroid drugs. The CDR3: CASSELTGGAGTQYF. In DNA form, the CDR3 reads TGTGCCAGCAGTGAACTCACAGGGGGCGCCGGTACGCAGTATTTT.